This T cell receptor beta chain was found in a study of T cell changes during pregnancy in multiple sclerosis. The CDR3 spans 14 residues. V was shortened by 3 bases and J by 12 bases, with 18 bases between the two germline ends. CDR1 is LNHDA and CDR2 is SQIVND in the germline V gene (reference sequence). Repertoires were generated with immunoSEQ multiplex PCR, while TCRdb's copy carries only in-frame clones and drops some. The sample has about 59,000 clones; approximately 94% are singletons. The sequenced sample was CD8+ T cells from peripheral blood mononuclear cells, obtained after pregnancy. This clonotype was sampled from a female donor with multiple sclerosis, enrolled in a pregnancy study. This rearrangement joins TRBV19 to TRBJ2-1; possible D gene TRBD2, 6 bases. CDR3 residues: CASSIGGFDGGQFF. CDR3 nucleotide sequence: TGTGCCAGTAGTATCGGAGGGTTTGATGGTGGGCAGTTCTTC. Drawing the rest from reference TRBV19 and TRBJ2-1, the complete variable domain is DGGITQSPKYLFRKEGQNVTLSCEQNLNHDAMYWYRQDPGQGLRLIYYSQIVNDFQKGDIAEGYSVSREKKESFPLTVTSAQKNPTAFYLCASSIGGFDGGQFFGPGTRLTVL.